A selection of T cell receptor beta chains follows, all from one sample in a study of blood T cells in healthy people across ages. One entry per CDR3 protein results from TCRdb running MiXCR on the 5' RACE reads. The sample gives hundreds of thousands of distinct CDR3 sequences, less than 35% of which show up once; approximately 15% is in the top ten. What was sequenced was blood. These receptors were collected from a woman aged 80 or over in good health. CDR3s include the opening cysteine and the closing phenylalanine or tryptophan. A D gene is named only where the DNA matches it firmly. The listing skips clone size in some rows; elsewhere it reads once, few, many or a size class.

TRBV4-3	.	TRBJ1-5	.	TGCGCCAGCAGCCAGGTCCTGGGGGGCGATCAGCCCCAGCATTTT	CASSQVLGGDQPQHF
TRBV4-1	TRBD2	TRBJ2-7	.	TGCGCCAGCAGCCAAGAGGGACTAGCGGGGAGCTACAATGAGCAGTACTTC	CASSQEGLAGSYNEQYF
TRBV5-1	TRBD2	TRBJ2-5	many	TGCGCCAGCAGCTTGGAGCGGGATATGGAGACCCAGTACTTC	CASSLERDMETQYF
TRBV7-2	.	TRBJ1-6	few	TGTGCCAGCAACATGAACCGGGGGGTTAAGTCACCCCTCCACTTT	CASNMNRGVKSPLHF
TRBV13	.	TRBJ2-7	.	TGTGCCAGCAGCCTAACGAAGAGGACCTCCGAGCAGTACTTC	CASSLTKRTSEQYF
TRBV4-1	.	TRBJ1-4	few	TGCGCCAGCAGCCGTGCGGAGGGGCTACTTAATGAAAAACTGTTTTTT	CASSRAEGLLNEKLFF
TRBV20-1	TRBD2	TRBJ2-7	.	TGCAGTGCTCCAACACCGGGACTAGGCTACGAGCAGTACTTC	CSAPTPGLGYEQYF
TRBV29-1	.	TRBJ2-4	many	TGCAGCGTTGTTTTAGGAGTAGCCAAAAACATTCAGTACTTC	CSVVLGVAKNIQYF
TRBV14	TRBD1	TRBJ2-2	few	TGTGCCAGCAGCCAAGCAGGGGGCTGGGCCGGGGAGCTGTTTTTT	CASSQAGGWAGELFF
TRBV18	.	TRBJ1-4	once	TGTGCCAGCTCCGGCGGGGAAAGGACCCTTGGGGGAGAAAAACTGTTTTTT	CASSGGERTLGGEKLFF
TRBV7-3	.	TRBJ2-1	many	TGTGCCAGCAGCCAGGAGGCTAGCTCCTACAATGAGCAGTTCTTC	CASSQEASSYNEQFF
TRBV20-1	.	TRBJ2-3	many	TGCAGTGCTAGTACACTTGGCCATAGCACAGATACGCAGTATTTT	CSASTLGHSTDTQYF
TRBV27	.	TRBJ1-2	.	TGTGCCAGCAGTTTAGGCAGGTCGCGCGGTGGCTACACCTTC	CASSLGRSRGGYTF
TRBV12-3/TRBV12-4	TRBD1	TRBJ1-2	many	TGTGCCAGCAGTTTCGGGAACAGGGGACTTGTCGGCTACACCTTC	CASSFGNRGLVGYTF
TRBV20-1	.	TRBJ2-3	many	TGCAGTTGCCGGTGGGGGGACAACACAGATACGCAGTATTTT	CSCRWGDNTDTQYF
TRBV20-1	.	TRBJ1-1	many	TGCAGTGCTAGTAATCCTGGTTGGGGTGAAGCTTTCTTT	CSASNPGWGEAFF
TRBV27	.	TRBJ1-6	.	TGTGCCAGCAGTGAGCAGAATTCACCCCTCCACTTT	CASSEQNSPLHF
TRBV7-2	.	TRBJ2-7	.	TGTGCCAGCAGCTCTAACGCGGCAGGAGGTTGGTACGAGCAGTACTTC	CASSSNAAGGWYEQYF
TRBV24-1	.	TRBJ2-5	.	TGTGCCACCAGTGATTCCCTCCGCTTATACAATGAGCAGTACTTC	CATSDSLRLYNEQYF
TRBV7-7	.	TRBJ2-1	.	TGTGCCAGCAGCCCCGACAGCCATAGCTCCTACAATGAGCAGTTCTTC	CASSPDSHSSYNEQFF
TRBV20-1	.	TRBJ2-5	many	TGCAGTGCTAGATACGGGAGCGGTGTAAGAGAGACCCAGTACTTC	CSARYGSGVRETQYF
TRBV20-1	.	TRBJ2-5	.	TGCAGTGCTAGGAGTGGAGAAAGGGAGACCCAGTACTTC	CSARSGERETQYF